The rows below give T cell receptor beta chains drawn from one sample of a study of identical twins. MiXCR was run by TCRdb on the 5' RACE reads, yielding one entry per CDR3 protein. The table shows about 530,000 distinct CDR3 sequences, with 20% to 25% occurring only once. The sample was also reused in another study, on yellow fever vaccine responses in identical twins.

Input material: CD4+ T cells sorted from blood. The receptors were sampled from a woman younger than 35 in good health. CDR3s include the opening cysteine and the closing phenylalanine or tryptophan.

V gene	CDR3 protein
TRBV7-6	CASSLTGGITEAFF
TRBV28	CASSWGEDTQYF
TRBV12-3/TRBV12-4	CASSITPTTYEQYF
TRBV4-2	CASSHDREQETQYF
TRBV12-3/TRBV12-4	CASSRSGRALTGELFF
TRBV9	CASSVWGTSYEQYF
TRBV7-9	CASSLDKTGISNQPQHF
TRBV14	CASSQGDTNYGYTF
TRBV29-1	CSVGLAGVTAELFF
TRBV5-1	CASSPAQGARTDTQYF
TRBV5-1	CASSLVANTGELFF
TRBV19	CASSLPPSGNQPQHF
TRBV11-2	CASSFSLSGELFF
TRBV7-8	CASSPGGMAYEQYF
TRBV21-1	CASSKVSGAFANTGELFF
TRBV4-1	CASSQSTAYEQYF
TRBV7-9	CASSLLQGGSYTF
TRBV6-1	CASTLIPGSQDTQYF
TRBV3-1	CASSRRPSAITYEQYF
TRBV28	CASSRTGGRHNQPQHF
TRBV12-3/TRBV12-4	CASSSRQGLVETQYF
TRBV4-1	CASSQGVGAGGRANYGYTF
TRBV18	CASSPPRGVTYEQYF
TRBV28	CASSDGTGSNQPQHF
TRBV5-1	CASSLEGLAALEGQFF
TRBV11-3	CASSLEDERGNEQFF
TRBV5-1	CASSFWTSGKSDTQYF
TRBV10-3	CAISDTDSSYEQYF
TRBV7-7	CASSSGRNTDTQYF
TRBV20-1	CSARRGDSEAFF
TRBV20-1	CSARDPTVADTQYF
TRBV5-6	CASSSIGQGLQTQYF
TRBV27	CASSSTLSGDTQYF
TRBV12-3/TRBV12-4	CASSRGLSYEQYF
TRBV6-5	CASSYSAGGFADTQYF
TRBV24-1	CATSDPGLAGNEQYF
TRBV10-3	CAIRNSTGIFYEQYF